This T cell receptor beta chain is from a study of T-cell reconstitution after alpha-beta-depleted transplantation in children. Library preparation (for TCRbeta) was performed with unique molecular identifiers. A single record per CDR3 protein comes from TCRdb applying MiXCR to the PCR reads. The data hold around 600,000 distinct CDR3 sequences, with roughly 15% observed a single time. Germline V gene lookup returns CDR1 SGHKS and CDR2 YYEKEE (reference sequence). The length of the CDR3 is 16 residues. With 4 bases removed from V and 4 bases from J, the gap between germline ends came to 20 bases. Ten or more counts support this clonotype.

The rearrangement links TRBV5-5 to TRBJ1-2; possibly TRBD1 for D (6 bases). The sample in question was PBMCs from the stem cell graft donor, obtained from the stem cell graft. This receptor was obtained from a human donor who donated a stem cell graft to a child with acute myeloid leukemia. The CDR3 sequence: CASSEGGASPLYGYTF. In nucleotides, the CDR3 is TGTGCCAGCAGCGAAGGGGGGGCCTCCCCCCTCTATGGCTACACCTTC.